Below are 26 T cell receptor beta chains sequenced from a single sample in a study of T-cell reconstitution after alpha-beta-depleted transplantation in children. The TCRbeta library incorporated unique molecular identifiers. TCRdb fed the PCR reads into MiXCR, producing one record per CDR3 protein. The data show about 980,000 distinct CDR3 sequences, with about 26% seen just once and roughly 31% held by the top ten. This specimen was PBMCs, mostly from graft donor cells, taken 360 days after TCRalphabeta/CD19-depleted stem cell transplant. The receptors originated from a boy in the first two years of life who had a stem cell transplant for SCID, so the T cells may come from the graft donor.

This clonotype was counted many times. The chain has TRBV5-1 and TRBJ2-1, with D uncertain. This CDR3 contains 15 residues. V shed 4 bases and J shed 5 bases, with 16 bases lying between them. Per the germline V gene, CDR1 is SGHRS and CDR2 is YFSETQ. The CDR3 spells CASSPTPGFHNEQFF. The CDR3 region has the DNA TGCGCCAGCAGCCCCACCCCGGGTTTCCACAATGAGCAGTTCTTC.

This clonotype has just a few counts. The CDR3 region has the DNA TGCGCCAGCAGCCAAGAGGGCTTCTTAGCAGGTCAGCCCCAGCATTTT. Protein sequence: CASSQEGFLAGQPQHF. The chain uses TRBV4-1 and TRBJ1-5; D unclear. The germline V and J ends were trimmed by 0 bases and 6 bases, with 15 bases remaining between them. In germline, CDR1 is MGHRA, CDR2 YSYEKL. This CDR3 spans 16 amino acids.

J is TRBJ2-3 and V is TRBV12-3 or TRBV12-4; D is possibly TRBD1 or TRBD2 (5 bases each). Trimming cost V 2 bases and J 2 bases, with 11 bases left between them. This CDR3 is built from 15 residues. CDR3 sequence: CASSLRGPNTDTQYF. The DNA for the CDR3 is TGTGCCAGCAGTTTAAGGGGACCGAACACAGATACGCAGTATTTT.

The chain couples TRBV7-9 to TRBJ2-1; perhaps TRBD1 as D (7 bases). The CDR3 loop spans 12 amino acids. V was pared by 5 bases and J by 10 bases, with 12 bases between. Germline V gene data show CDR1 as SEHNR and CDR2 as FQNEAQ (reference sequence). Written as DNA, the CDR3 is TGTGCCAGCAGCACCGGGGGACAGGAGCAGTTCTTC. Encoded protein: CASSTGGQEQFF.

Only a few counts were recorded for this clonotype. This chain joins TRBV5-1 and TRBJ2-7; a weak D match, TRBD1 (6 bases). The V gene's germline CDR1 is SGHRS and CDR2 YFSETQ. V was cut by 4 bases and J by 7 bases, with 18 bases left in between. The CDR3 has 14 residues. Here the CDR3 DNA reads TGCGCCAGCAGCATAGGACAGTGGTCCGGAGAGCAGTACTTC. Translating it yields CASSIGQWSGEQYF.

The V and J genes are TRBV28 and TRBJ2-3; D gene uncertain. Looked up from germline, CDR1 is MDHEN and CDR2 is SYDVKM. V lost 6 bases and J 9 bases, leaving 19 bases between the germline ends. The CDR3 consists of 14 residues. The CDR3 spells CASRPAPPRGTQYF. The CDR3 region has the DNA TGTGCCAGCAGGCCAGCGCCGCCTCGCGGAACGCAGTATTTT.

This clonotype was seen a few times. J is TRBJ2-2 and V is TRBV2, with D unresolved. CDR1 is SNHLY and CDR2 is FYNNEI in the germline V gene. The V end lost 8 bases, the J end lost 2 bases, and 12 bases lay between the germline ends. CDR3 length: 14 residues. CDR3 nucleotides: TGTGCCAGCCGAGTGGGGATAAACACCGGGGAGCTGTTTTTT. Protein: CASRVGINTGELFF.

This clonotype has a handful of counts. The chain recombines TRBV10-3 with TRBJ1-1, with TRBD1 matching 11 bases. Germline trimming cut 10 bases from V and 5 bases from J; bases unmatched to any gene: 9. This CDR3 comprises 14 residues. Germline V CDR1 and CDR2: ENHRY, SYGVKD. For the CDR3, the DNA is TGTGCCACAAACGGACAGGGGGCGGGAACTGAAGCTTTCTTT. It codes for CATNGQGAGTEAFF.

This clonotype was seen a handful of times. This sequence joins TRBV6-5 and TRBJ1-2; the match to TRBD1 covers 7 bases. V was clipped by 10 bases and J by 8 bases; unmatched bases: 7. The germline V gene has CDR1 MNHEY and CDR2 SVGAGI. The CDR3 has 11 amino acids. The CDR3 protein is CATGRGDGYTF. The CDR3 DNA follows: TGTGCCACCGGCAGGGGGGACGGCTACACCTTC.

The chain couples TRBV29-1 to TRBJ2-7; D may be TRBD1 or TRBD2 (5 bases each). Germline loops: CDR1 SQVTM, CDR2 ANQGSEA. V lost 3 bases to trimming and J lost 5 bases, with 11 bases between them. CDR3 size: 12 residues. The DNA for the CDR3 is TGCAGCGTTGAGGGTGGGGGACACGAGCAGTACTTC. Protein sequence: CSVEGGGHEQYF.

This clonotype was detected a few times. This chain links TRBV25-1 with TRBJ2-3, with D possibly matching TRBD2 (6 bases). Trimming took 5 bases from V and 0 from J, leaving 9 bases between them. Germline values: CDR1 MGHDK, CDR2 SYGVNS. The CDR3 totals 14 residues. CDR3 nucleotide sequence: TGTGCCAGCAGTACGGGACTGAGCACAGATACGCAGTATTTT. Translating it yields CASSTGLSTDTQYF.

This clonotype was seen a handful of times. The gene calls are TRBV29-1 and TRBJ2-2, with unresolved D. The CDR3 totals 12 residues. CDR1 and CDR2 (germline): SQVTM, ANQGSEA. The V end lost 6 bases, the J end lost 8 bases, and 13 bases lay between the germline ends. CDR3 in amino acids: CSVATLVGELFF. The CDR3 region has the DNA TGCAGCGTGGCGACATTGGTTGGGGAGCTGTTTTTT.

J is TRBJ2-1 and V is TRBV20-1; no clear D gene. Germline V gives CDR1 DFQATT, CDR2 SNEGSKA (reference sequence). The CDR3 runs 18 residues. V was clipped by 4 bases and J by 1 base, with 23 bases between them. The CDR3 region is CSANDLMGIPRSYNEQFF. In DNA form, the CDR3 reads TGCAGTGCTAACGATCTAATGGGAATACCTCGGTCCTACAATGAGCAGTTCTTC.

This clonotype has more than one count but fewer than ten. J is TRBJ2-1 and V is TRBV12-3 or TRBV12-4; 10 nucleotides align to TRBD2. V dropped 3 bases and J dropped 2; count of bases not matched to a gene: 7. The length of the CDR3 is 17 residues. CDR3 amino acids: CASSFNRLAGAYNEQFF. The CDR3 region has the DNA TGTGCCAGCAGTTTCAATCGGCTAGCGGGGGCCTACAATGAGCAGTTCTTC.

This clonotype was found a few times. The rearrangement joins TRBV12-3 or TRBV12-4 to TRBJ2-1; 9 nucleotides align to TRBD2. The CDR3 contains 16 residues. V shed 4 bases, J shed 5 bases, and the junction held 9 bases outside the gene matches. DNA for the CDR3: TGTGCCAGCAGTTGGGGGGTAGCGGGGGTTCACAATGAGCAGTTCTTC. It is translated as CASSWGVAGVHNEQFF.

CDR3 bases: TGTGCCAGCAGCCCGTCGGGAATAGGTAGGAATGAGCAGTTCTTC. Protein sequence: CASSPSGIGRNEQFF. The chain uses TRBV9 and TRBJ2-1; possible D gene TRBD2, 5 bases. Germline V CDR1 and CDR2: SGDLS, YYNGEE. The CDR3 runs to 15 residues. Trimming stripped 4 bases from V and 7 bases from J, with 18 bases between. The complete variable domain, with remaining parts taken from reference TRBV9 and TRBJ2-1, reads DSGVTQTPKHLITATGQRVTLRCSPRSGDLSVYWYQQSLDQGLQFLIQYYNGEERAKGNILERFSAQQFPDLHSELNLSSLELGDSALYFCASSPSGIGRNEQFFGPGTRLTVL.

This chain uses TRBV29-1 with TRBJ2-7; 8 nucleotides agree with TRBD1. The CDR3 consists of 17 residues. The V gene end was trimmed by 2 bases and the J gene end by 2 bases; junction bases not matched to a gene: 14. Per the germline V gene, CDR1 is SQVTM and CDR2 is ANQGSEA. The CDR3, as DNA: TGCAGCGTTGAAACCCTCCAGACAGGGGCGGGTACCTACGAGCAGTACTTC. This sequence encodes CSVETLQTGAGTYEQYF.

The CDR3 protein is CASSGFGAKNIQYF. CDR3 bases: TGTGCCAGCAGTGGGTTCGGGGCCAAAAACATTCAGTACTTC. The rearrangement links TRBV12-3 or TRBV12-4 to TRBJ2-4, with no clear D. V was cut by 5 bases and J by 1 base, with 9 bases left in between. The CDR3 runs 14 residues.

The chain uses TRBV15 and TRBJ1-4; 7 nucleotides align to TRBD1. CDR1 and CDR2 (germline): LNHNV, YYDKDF (reference sequence). The CDR3 contains 16 residues. The junction had 10 bases not matched to a gene; V was cut back by 4 bases and J by 5 bases. In nucleotides, the CDR3 is TGTGCCACCAGCAAGAATTGGGGGACAGCCAATGAAAAACTGTTTTTT. Encoded protein: CATSKNWGTANEKLFF.

The chain employs TRBV2 and TRBJ1-5; TRBD1 matches at 9 bases. This CDR3 is 14 amino acids long. Germline CDR1 and CDR2: SNHLY and FYNNEI. The trim removed 6 bases at V and 4 bases at J, leaving 4 bases unmatched. The CDR3 DNA reads as TGTGCCAGCAGCATACAGGGGGCGAATCAGCCCCAGCATTTT. It codes for CASSIQGANQPQHF.

The CDR3 nucleotides read TGTGCCAGCAGCTTAGAGGTCCGCCCTGGGGAAAAACTGTTTTTT. It is translated as CASSLEVRPGEKLFF. The chain has TRBV7-9 and TRBJ1-4; D unclear. V was pared by 1 base and J by 8 bases, with 14 bases between. The CDR3 length is 15 residues. Germline loops: CDR1 SEHNR, CDR2 FQNEAQ (reference sequence). Looking up the rest from reference TRBV7-9 and TRBJ1-4 gives the full variable domain: DTGVSQNPRHKITKRGQNVTFRCDPISEHNRLYWYRQTLGQGPEFLTYFQNEAQLEKSRLLSDRFSAERPKGSFSTLEIQRTEQGDSAMYLCASSLEVRPGEKLFFGSGTQLSVL.

This chain joins TRBV18 and TRBJ2-1; no reliable D call. The CDR3 spans 14 residues. Deletions cut 1 base from V and 6 bases from J, with 10 bases between. The germline CDR1 and CDR2 sequences are KGHSH and LQKENI. The CDR3 coding sequence is TGTGCCAGCTCACCACTCCCGCCCGGCAATGAGCAGTTCTTC. Amino acids: CASSPLPPGNEQFF.

This clonotype showed up just a few times. CDR3 region: CASSFSGASGYGYTF. CDR3 DNA: TGTGCCAGCAGTTTCAGCGGGGCTTCGGGCTATGGCTACACCTTC. The rearrangement joins TRBV28 to TRBJ1-2, with a weak D call TRBD1 (5 bases). The germline V and J ends were trimmed by 3 bases and 4 bases, with 15 bases remaining between them. The germline V gene has CDR1 MDHEN and CDR2 SYDVKM. This CDR3 spans 15 amino acids.

This clonotype was picked up a small number of times. The gene calls are TRBV10-3 and TRBJ1-5, with D possibly being TRBD1 (5 bases). The V gene lost 8 bases and the J gene lost 2 bases, with 10 bases spanning the gap. Germline CDR1 ENHRY, CDR2 SYGVKD. There are 13 residues in the CDR3. CDR3 sequence reads: CAISRGGNQPQHF. CDR3 nucleotide sequence: TGTGCCATCTCAAGGGGTGGCAATCAGCCCCAGCATTTT.

This chain connects TRBV13 to TRBJ2-3, with TRBD2 matching over 7 bases. The CDR3 covers 13 residues. The germline CDR1 and CDR2 sequences are PRHDT and FYEKMQ (reference sequence). The V and J ends lost 2 bases and 5 bases, in that order; junction bases with no gene match: 1. The CDR3 loop reads CASSLQRGDTQYF. The CDR3 nucleotides read TGTGCCAGCAGCTTACAGCGGGGAGATACGCAGTATTTT.

This rearrangement joins TRBV7-9 to TRBJ2-5; D assignment may be TRBD1 or TRBD2 (6 bases each). Germline V CDR1 and CDR2: SEHNR, FQNEAQ (reference sequence). Trimming removed 5 bases at V and 5 bases at J, with 15 bases between. The CDR3 consists of 14 residues. The CDR3 spells CASSGQGGLETQYF. The CDR3 nucleotides read TGTGCCAGCAGCGGTCAAGGGGGGCTTGAGACCCAGTACTTC.